The T cell receptor beta chain under discussion was sequenced for a study of Graves' ophthalmopathy and Graves' hyperthyroidism. Germline V CDR1 and CDR2: SGDLS, YYNGEE. Trimming cost V 0 bases and J 4 bases, with 11 bases left between them. The CDR3 consists of 14 residues. Eligible hyperthyroidism cases comprised new diagnoses of under 2 months' duration in individuals aged 18 to 65. With respect to this clonotype: The antigen remains undetermined.

Notes on the study in general: A majority of expanded thyroid clonotypes exceeding 0.001 frequency were likewise present in blood. It was with roughly 71% sensitivity and around 75% specificity that the model predicted ophthalmopathy progression. Ophthalmopathy versus stable hyperthyroidism: 13-signature model gave less than 90% sensitivity, around 81% specificity.

RNA transcripts provided the template for amplifying TCR beta CDR3 regions. HTBI primers were employed in first-round RT-PCR, then a second-round multiplex PCR followed. TCRdb passed the multiplex PCR reads through MiXCR, listing each CDR3 protein once. The data show about 370,000 distinct CDR3 sequences, with 17% seen just once and 2.4% held by the top ten. Sequencing input: peripheral blood. The chain combines TRBV9 with TRBJ2-7, with D hard to call. The TCR sequence derives from an adult woman with stable Graves' hyperthyroidism. This CDR3 is CASSVGVAEYEQYF. The CDR3 DNA follows: TGTGCCAGCAGCGTAGGGGTAGCCGAATACGAGCAGTACTTC.